Presented here are 11 T cell receptor beta chains from one specimen sequenced in a study of shared clonotypes between healthy human individuals. Some clones are missing from TCRdb's copy, which holds only in-frame ones; the method was immunoSEQ multiplex PCR. This sample has roughly 640,000 clones, with 97% found just once. The sample was naive CD4+ T cells sorted from blood. Noted subset: CD45RA+ positively selected. Receptors originate from a woman aged 25 to 39 in good health.

The chain links TRBV10-3 to TRBJ2-5; 12 bases align to TRBD2. CDR3 size: 15 residues. With 3 bases clipped from V and 5 bases from J, the junction kept 4 bases outside the gene matches. Germline loops: CDR1 ENHRY, CDR2 SYGVKD. The CDR3 DNA follows: TGTGCCATCAGTGACCTAGCGGGAGGGGGGGAGACCCAGTACTTC. Amino acid sequence: CAISDLAGGGETQYF.

A single count supports this clone. V is TRBV28 and J is TRBJ2-5, with D perhaps matching TRBD2 (5 bases). CDR1 and CDR2 from the germline V gene are MDHEN and SYDVKM. With 6 bases removed from V and 7 bases from J, the gap between germline ends came to 18 bases. This CDR3 has 14 amino acids. The CDR3 nucleotides read TGTGCCAGCAGCACAGTGAGCGGTCGGAGGACCCAGTACTTC. Translation: CASSTVSGRRTQYF.

The CDR3 region has the DNA TGTGCCAGCAGTTACCCGGGACAGGACTACGAGCAGTACTTC. Translating it yields CASSYPGQDYEQYF. The chain combines TRBV6-5 with TRBJ2-7; 8 positions agree with TRBD1. J lost 3 bases, V lost 2 bases, and 3 bases had no gene match. This CDR3 spans 14 amino acids. Germline V CDR1 and CDR2: MNHEY, SVGAGI.

This rearrangement joins TRBV28 to TRBJ2-2; tentative D call: TRBD1 (5 bases). Deletions cut 2 bases from V and 3 bases from J, with 13 bases between. The CDR3 spans 16 residues. CDR1 and CDR2 from the germline V gene are MDHEN and SYDVKM. The CDR3 is CASSLDSALYTGELFF. Here the CDR3 DNA reads TGTGCCAGCAGTTTAGACAGTGCGTTGTACACCGGGGAGCTGTTTTTT.

The chain joins TRBV28 to TRBJ1-2; 7 bases match TRBD1. The CDR3 is 13 residues long. Germline trimming cut 6 bases from V and 2 bases from J; bases unmatched to any gene: 3. The germline CDR1 and CDR2 sequences are MDHEN and SYDVKM. CDR3 in DNA: TGTGCCAGCAGCCAGGGACAGAACTATGGCTACACCTTC. This translates into CASSQGQNYGYTF.

The chain couples TRBV19 to TRBJ2-7; no firm D call. Trimming stripped 5 bases from V and 2 bases from J, with 13 bases between. Germline assignment: CDR1 LNHDA and CDR2 SQIVND (reference sequence). The CDR3 runs to 14 residues. The CDR3 DNA sequence: TGTGCCAGTAGTGACCGGCTGCCTCCCTACGAGCAGTACTTC. Amino acid sequence: CASSDRLPPYEQYF.

V and J are TRBV4-1 and TRBJ2-1; TRBD2 is a possible D gene (5 bases). Germline V CDR1 and CDR2: MGHRA, YSYEKL. Trimming took off 0 bases at V and 3 bases at J, with 12 bases between the two ends. The length of the CDR3 is 16 residues. In DNA form, the CDR3 reads TGCGCCAGCAGCCAAGATCCCACAGACTACTACAATGAGCAGTTCTTC. Translated: CASSQDPTDYYNEQFF.

The chain couples TRBV28 to TRBJ2-1; tentative D call: TRBD2 (6 bases). Germline CDR1 is MDHEN and CDR2 is SYDVKM. The CDR3 runs to 18 residues. The V and J ends lost 3 bases and 2 bases respectively, with 20 bases between them. The CDR3 loop reads CASSFGGRAGKPYNEQFF. The CDR3 region has the DNA TGTGCCAGCAGTTTTGGCGGGCGGGCGGGAAAGCCCTACAATGAGCAGTTCTTC.

Of note for this clone: Within the sample, other DNA sequences also encode this same CDR3. The chain has TRBV6-1 and TRBJ1-2; unclear D gene. CDR1 is MNHNS, CDR2 SASEGT, per germline. This CDR3 contains 15 residues. The V and J ends lost 1 base and 0 bases respectively, with 9 bases between them. CDR3 in DNA: TGTGCCAGCAGTGAAGGACACCGAGCTAACTATGGCTACACCTTC. Its protein is CASSEGHRANYGYTF.

The chain couples TRBV10-3 to TRBJ2-1; 10 bases map to TRBD2. The CDR3 is 15 residues long. Germline CDR1 reads ENHRY; CDR2 reads SYGVKD. Unmatched junction bases numbered 14, after V lost 3 bases and J lost 15 bases. CDR3 coding DNA: TGTGCCATCAGTGATGAAGCGGGAGGGCCGGTGGGGGCGTTCTTC. Protein sequence: CAISDEAGGPVGAFF.

This clone was observed a single time. The J gene is TRBJ2-5, the V gene TRBV30, with 11 bases aligning to TRBD2. This CDR3 has 16 amino acids. With V trimmed by 7 bases and J by 3 bases, 13 bases remained unmatched. Germline lookup yields CDR1 GTSNPN and CDR2 SVGIG (reference sequence). CDR3 loop: CASYLGGTSGKETQYF. CDR3 in DNA: TGTGCCTCCTACTTAGGTGGGACTAGCGGAAAAGAGACCCAGTACTTC.